The clone carrying this TCR beta chain showed up just once. Treatment given: randomized to nivolumab then ipilimumab (arm A) or the reverse (arm B). TCRdb's copy holds only in-frame clones and misses some; the assay was immunoSEQ multiplex PCR. The table records roughly 28,000 clones, around 77% of them present only once. The sample is drawn from a study of sequential checkpoint blockade in melanoma. The CDR3 totals 13 residues. The trim removed 8 bases at V and 4 bases at J, leaving 5 bases unmatched. Germline CDR1 and CDR2: MNHEY and SMNVEV (reference sequence). The source of this sequence is a human donor with melanoma. V gene TRBV27 combines with J gene TRBJ2-3, with TRBD1 identical over 8 bases. This specimen was CD8+ T cells sorted from blood (inferred from file names), taken from a patient given nivolumab and ipilimumab in sequence. CDR3 in DNA: TGTGCCAGCCGAGTACAGGGGGCAGATACGCAGTATTTT. Protein product: CASRVQGADTQYF.